A single sample is the source of the 22 T cell receptor beta chains below, sequenced in a study of blood T cell repertoires in COVID-19. The method was immunoSEQ multiplex PCR; TCRdb's version includes in-frame clones alone and lacks a portion of them. The profile shows 300,000 to 400,000 clones, around 86% of them singletons. Sequenced sample: peripheral blood. The receptor set was obtained from a woman in her forties or fifties with COVID-19, enrolled during active disease.

This chain joins TRBV3-1 (or the pseudogene TRBV3-2) and TRBJ1-6; D not resolved. The germline V gene has CDR1 LGHDT and CDR2 YNNKEL (reference sequence). The V and J ends lost 4 bases and 10 bases respectively, with 17 bases between them. CDR3 size: 15 residues. CDR3 residues: CASSPAGLKRSPLHF. DNA of the CDR3: TGTGCCAGCAGCCCTGCCGGCCTAAAGCGGTCACCCCTCCACTTT.

This clone was counted only a few times. The sample holds other DNA sequences that translate to the same CDR3. This chain uses TRBV12-3 or TRBV12-4 with TRBJ2-2, with D possibly TRBD2 on 5 matching bases. Trimming left V 3 bases short and J 5 bases short, with 7 bases between. The CDR3 is 13 amino acids. This CDR3 reads CASSFGGTGELFF. DNA for the CDR3: TGTGCCAGCAGTTTTGGCGGGACCGGGGAGCTGTTTTTT.

This sequence joins TRBV7-2 and TRBJ2-5; 7 nucleotides agree with TRBD2. Looked up from germline, CDR1 is SGHTA and CDR2 is FQGNSA. The CDR3 extends over 14 amino acids. The V segment lost 2 bases and the J segment 5 bases; nucleotides outside the gene matches: 5. CDR3 sequence reads: CASSLLREQETQYF. The CDR3, as DNA: TGTGCCAGCAGCTTACTGCGGGAGCAGGAGACCCAGTACTTC. The entire variable domain, with the rest obtained from reference TRBV7-2 and TRBJ2-5, is as follows: GAGVSQSPSNKVTEKGKDVELRCDPISGHTALYWYRQSLGQGLEFLIYFQGNSAPDKSGLPSDRFSAERTGGSVSTLTIQRTQQEDSAVYLCASSLLREQETQYFGPGTRLLVL.

This clone was counted only a few times. The chain carries TRBV9 and TRBJ1-1, with 7 nucleotides matching TRBD1. CDR1 and CDR2 from the germline V gene are SGDLS and YYNGEE. J was trimmed by 2 bases and V by 3 bases; bases with no gene match: 7. The CDR3 is made up of 15 amino acids. The CDR3 DNA is TGTGCCAGCAGCGGAGGACAGGCCTCCAACACTGAAGCTTTCTTT. Protein product: CASSGGQASNTEAFF.

This chain links TRBV30 with TRBJ1-2; TRBD1 matches 7 bases. Germline V lookup: CDR1 GTSNPN, CDR2 SVGIG (reference sequence). This CDR3 region has 12 residues. V was pared by 7 bases and J by 5 bases, with 7 bases of the junction left unmatched. CDR3 nucleotide sequence: TGTGCCTTCACGACAGGGACTTATGGCTACACCTTC. It codes for CAFTTGTYGYTF.

The chain is built from TRBV7-6 and TRBJ2-1, with TRBD1 matching over 9 bases. This CDR3 is 20 amino acids long. Germline values: CDR1 SGHVS, CDR2 FNYEAQ. V dropped 4 bases and J dropped 7; count of bases not matched to a gene: 23. DNA of the CDR3: TGTGCCAGCAGCTACGGACAGGGGAGTGCGGGGGTCCATCCTATAAATGAGCAGTTCTTC. Protein: CASSYGQGSAGVHPINEQFF.

V usage is TRBV18 and J usage is TRBJ2-1; D perhaps matches TRBD1 (6 bases). V lost 8 bases and J lost 2, with 19 bases in between. CDR1 KGHSH and CDR2 LQKENI come from the germline V gene. The CDR3 runs to 16 residues. For the CDR3, the DNA is TGTGCCAGCGAGACTAATGGGGGCGCCCCCTACAATGAGCAGTTCTTC. Translation gives CASETNGGAPYNEQFF.

This clone was counted once. The chain combines TRBV4-3 with TRBJ1-2; 8 bases fit TRBD1. The junction had 9 bases not matched to a gene; V was cut back by 0 bases and J by 3 bases. Germline loops: CDR1 LGHNA, CDR2 YSLEER. This CDR3 region has 17 residues. In DNA form, the CDR3 reads TGCGCCAGCAGCCAAGATTGGGGAACAGGGGGTTACTATGGCTACACCTTC. Protein sequence: CASSQDWGTGGYYGYTF.

The chain has TRBV6-6 and TRBJ2-7, with 10 bases fitting TRBD1. The J segment lost 5 bases and the V segment lost 2 bases, leaving 3 bases of the junction unmatched. Germline-derived CDR1 and CDR2 are MNHNY and SVGAGI (reference sequence). This CDR3 is built from 14 residues. The CDR3 sequence is CASSYGTGDDEQYF. The CDR3 DNA reads as TGTGCCAGCAGTTACGGGACAGGGGACGACGAGCAGTACTTC.

As regards this clone: The same CDR3 is also encoded by other DNA sequences in this sample. The chain couples TRBV18 to TRBJ2-1; 13 bases line up with TRBD2. The CDR3 spans 17 residues. The V segment lost 3 bases and the J segment 1 base; nucleotides outside the gene matches: 3. Germline V gives CDR1 KGHSH, CDR2 LQKENI. CDR3 in amino acids: CASSPSLAGGSYNEQFF. CDR3 coding DNA: TGTGCCAGCTCACCCTCACTAGCGGGAGGGTCCTACAATGAGCAGTTCTTC. Full variable domain (outside the CDR3, taken from reference TRBV18 and TRBJ2-1): NAGVMQNPRHLVRRRGQEARLRCSPMKGHSHVYWYRQLPEEGLKFMVYLQKENIIDESGMPKERFSAEFPKEGPSILRIQQVVRGDSAAYFCASSPSLAGGSYNEQFFGPGTRLTVL.

The chain couples TRBV7-2 to TRBJ2-7; D is perhaps TRBD1 (5 bases). Germline V gives CDR1 SGHTA, CDR2 FQGNSA. CDR3 size: 12 residues. V lost 3 bases and J lost 3, with 6 bases in between. The CDR3 protein is CASSLQGYEQYF. CDR3 DNA sequence: TGTGCCAGCAGCTTGCAGGGCTACGAGCAGTACTTC.

V usage is TRBV24-1 and J usage is TRBJ2-5, with 9 positions matching TRBD2. V lost 0 bases, J lost 0 bases, and 1 base stayed unmatched. This CDR3 is built from 16 residues. CDR1 and CDR2 (germline): KGHDR, SFDVKD. The CDR3 is CATSDLGLANQETQYF. CDR3 nucleotide sequence: TGTGCCACCAGTGATTTGGGACTAGCGAACCAAGAGACCCAGTACTTC.

J is TRBJ2-5 and V is TRBV11-3; D is possibly TRBD2 (5 bases). Germline V gene lookup returns CDR1 SGHNT and CDR2 YENEEA. V lost 0 bases and J 4 bases, leaving 12 bases between the germline ends. This CDR3 region has 15 residues. CDR3 in DNA: TGTGCCAGCAGCTTAGAAGGGTATGGGAGAGAGACCCAGTACTTC. Translating it yields CASSLEGYGRETQYF.

The chain couples TRBV30 to TRBJ1-4; D uncertain. Germline lookup yields CDR1 GTSNPN and CDR2 SVGIG (reference sequence). The CDR3 consists of 11 residues. Trimming left V 1 base short and J 8 bases short, with 5 bases between. CDR3 in DNA: TGTGCCTGGAGTGGAGGAGAAAAACTGTTTTTT. It specifies CAWSGGEKLFF.

V and J are TRBV7-9 and TRBJ1-1; maybe TRBD1 (6 bases). Germline CDR1 reads SEHNR; CDR2 reads FQNEAQ (reference sequence). This CDR3 has 14 residues. V lost 7 bases, J lost 2 bases, and 14 bases lay in between. This CDR3 is CASTRGGGNTEAFF. CDR3 nucleotide sequence: TGTGCCAGCACCCGCGGGGGGGGCAACACTGAAGCTTTCTTT.

The chain couples TRBV18 to TRBJ1-3; D is uncertain. Germline CDR1 KGHSH, CDR2 LQKENI. V lost 3 bases, J lost 2 bases, and 8 bases lay in between. The length of the CDR3 is 14 residues. CDR3 DNA: TGTGCCAGCTCACCTGACGGGGCTGGAAACACCATATATTTT. Translating gives CASSPDGAGNTIYF.

This chain links TRBV29-1 with TRBJ2-7; 7 bases agree with TRBD1. Germline lookup yields CDR1 SQVTM and CDR2 ANQGSEA. Unmatched junction bases numbered 4, after V lost 7 bases and J lost 1 base. This CDR3 is 12 amino acids long. This chain's CDR3 is CSAGQSSYEQYF. The CDR3 DNA reads TGCAGCGCGGGACAGTCATCCTACGAGCAGTACTTC.

The rearrangement uses TRBV5-5 and TRBJ2-7; TRBD1 might be the D (5 bases). Trimming cost V 0 bases and J 2 bases, with 9 bases left between them. The CDR3 length is 14 residues. Germline values: CDR1 SGHKS, CDR2 YYEKEE (reference sequence). The CDR3 sequence is CASSLVQATYEQYF. The CDR3 bases are TGTGCCAGCAGCTTGGTACAGGCCACCTACGAGCAGTACTTC.

The V gene is TRBV15, the J gene TRBJ2-7; perhaps TRBD1 as D (6 bases). The CDR3 sequence is 14 residues long. Trimming took 1 base from V and 12 from J, leaving 19 bases between them. The germline V gene has CDR1 LNHNV and CDR2 YYDKDF (reference sequence). In DNA, the CDR3 is TGTGCCACCAGCAGAGGAGGGACACTGAGTCTCCTGTACTTC. It translates to CATSRGGTLSLLYF.

The chain recombines TRBV5-1 with TRBJ2-1; possible D gene TRBD1, 6 bases. Trimming pared 4 bases from V and 4 bases from J, leaving 6 bases between. Germline V gives CDR1 SGHRS, CDR2 YFSETQ. The CDR3 has 12 residues. The CDR3 spells CASSTGYNEQFF. The DNA of the CDR3 is TGCGCCAGCAGCACAGGGTACAATGAGCAGTTCTTC.

This clone was observed a few times. The J gene is TRBJ1-1, the V gene TRBV29-1, with D hard to call. V lost 0 bases and J lost 2, with 10 bases in between. The CDR3 consists of 14 residues. The germline V gene has CDR1 SQVTM and CDR2 ANQGSEA. CDR3 sequence (DNA): TGCAGCGTTGAAGAGGCCCGCGGAAACACTGAAGCTTTCTTT. Translation: CSVEEARGNTEAFF.

The genes are TRBV7-2 and TRBJ2-1, with 10 bases that match TRBD2. Germline loops: CDR1 SGHTA, CDR2 FQGNSA. The CDR3 is made up of 16 amino acids. The trim removed 3 bases at V and 2 bases at J, leaving 4 bases unmatched. The CDR3 DNA reads as TGTGCCAGCAGCTTTGCTAGCGGGAGCACCTACAATGAGCAGTTCTTC. This encodes CASSFASGSTYNEQFF.